One and the same sample provided the 6 T cell receptor beta chains below, sequenced in a study of T cells in localized non-small cell lung cancer. The table came from immunoSEQ multiplex PCR; TCRdb's copy has only in-frame clones and leaves some out. The sample has 2,000 to 2,500 clones; roughly 24% are singletons. The sequences come from lung tumor tissue, collected before any cancer treatment. The origin of the receptors is a female donor at least 60 years old with stage II lung adenocarcinoma.

This clone was seen a handful of times. The chain combines TRBV29-1 with TRBJ1-1; possibly TRBD1 for D (5 bases). This CDR3 contains 12 residues. Germline V CDR1 and CDR2: SQVTM, ANQGSEA. V was shortened by 2 bases and J by 9 bases, with 13 bases between the two germline ends. The DNA for the CDR3 is TGCAGCGTTGAAACAGGCGCCCTTCAAGCTTTCTTT. This translates into CSVETGALQAFF. Based on the CDR3 plus reference TRBV29-1 and TRBJ1-1, the full variable domain is SAVISQKPSRDICQRGTSLTIQCQVDSQVTMMFWYRQQPGQSLTLIATANQGSEATYESGFVIDKFPISRPNLTFSTLTVSNMSPEDSSIYLCSVETGALQAFFGQGTRLTVV.

The chain has TRBV11-3 and TRBJ1-6, with 8 positions matching TRBD1. The CDR3 is 16 amino acids. V dropped 4 bases and J dropped 11; count of bases not matched to a gene: 13. CDR1 is SGHNT, CDR2 YENEEA, per germline. This CDR3 reads CASSSRTGLEGTPLHF. DNA of the CDR3: TGTGCCAGCAGCTCCCGGACAGGGCTTGAGGGGACACCCCTCCACTTT.

This clone was counted only a few times. The chain has TRBV25-1 and TRBJ2-7; 7 bases line up with TRBD1. The CDR3 covers 12 residues. The trim removed 8 bases at V and 2 bases at J, leaving 3 bases unmatched. Germline CDR1 and CDR2: MGHDK and SYGVNS. The CDR3 DNA follows: TGTGCCAGCCGGACAGGAGCCTACGAGCAGTACTTC. This sequence encodes CASRTGAYEQYF.

The V call is TRBV19, the J call TRBJ1-1; TRBD1 matches 7 bases. The CDR3 contains 15 residues. J was trimmed by 4 bases and V by 4 bases; bases with no gene match: 9. Germline V CDR1 and CDR2: LNHDA, SQIVND (reference sequence). As DNA, the CDR3 is TGTGCCAGTAGTAGATCGACAGGGTTCGGCACTGAAGCTTTCTTT. Its translation is CASSRSTGFGTEAFF. The whole variable domain, remainder taken from reference TRBV19 and TRBJ1-1, is DGGITQSPKYLFRKEGQNVTLSCEQNLNHDAMYWYRQDPGQGLRLIYYSQIVNDFQKGDIAEGYSVSREKKESFPLTVTSAQKNPTAFYLCASSRSTGFGTEAFFGQGTRLTVV.

The gene calls are TRBV10-3 and TRBJ1-5; a weak D match, TRBD1 (5 bases). The CDR3 spans 14 residues. Deletions cut 6 bases from V and 5 bases from J, with 14 bases between. Germline V gene lookup returns CDR1 ENHRY and CDR2 SYGVKD. The CDR3 DNA sequence: TGTGCCATCAGCCCTAGCAGGGACGATCAGCCCCAGCATTTT. This sequence encodes CAISPSRDDQPQHF.

This clone has more than one count but fewer than ten. The J gene is TRBJ1-1, the V gene TRBV6-4; no clear D gene. The germline V gene has CDR1 MRHNA and CDR2 SNTAGT. The CDR3 has 11 residues. Trimming cost V 6 bases and J 8 bases, with 10 bases left between them. The CDR3 protein is CASSPGREAFF. The CDR3 DNA is TGTGCCAGCAGCCCCGGGCGAGAAGCTTTCTTT.